A single T cell receptor beta chain is shown here with its context. Participants were aged about 18 to 100 years from approximately 24 US areas. This table comes from immunoSEQ multiplex PCR, and its TCRdb copy is limited to in-frame clones, with some not included. The data show roughly 180,000 clones, around 78% seen once. The data are from a study of blood T cell repertoires in COVID-19. Sequencing used PBMCs or T cells enriched from blood (not recorded which). This clonotype was obtained from a woman between 50 and 59 years old who had recovered from COVID-19.

This chain's CDR3 is CASSFDRFPNTEAFF. CDR3 DNA: TGTGCCAGCAGCTTCGACAGGTTCCCGAACACTGAAGCTTTCTTT. J is TRBJ1-1 and V is TRBV7-9; possible D gene TRBD1, 6 bases. The V end lost 3 bases, the J end lost 1 base, and 12 bases lay between the germline ends. The CDR3 contains 15 residues. CDR1 is SEHNR and CDR2 is FQNEAQ in the germline V gene (reference sequence).